These 2 T cell receptor beta chains were sequenced from one sample in a study of T cell changes during pregnancy in multiple sclerosis. TCRdb keeps only in-frame clones here, not all; method: immunoSEQ multiplex PCR. The table lists over 65,000 clones, around 90% of them singletons. Material: peripheral blood, obtained in the second trimester of pregnancy. The source is a female donor with multiple sclerosis, enrolled in a pregnancy study.

In the case of this clone: The same CDR3 arises from other DNA sequences in this sample as well. CDR3 bases: TGCGCCAGCAGCCTGGTCACGGGTTGGAACACTGAAGCTTTCTTT. Protein: CASSLVTGWNTEAFF. The genes are TRBV5-1 and TRBJ1-1; D remains unclear. The CDR3 has 15 amino acids. Germline CDR1 SGHRS, CDR2 YFSETQ. The V gene lost 4 bases and the J gene lost 1 base, with 14 bases spanning the gap.

CDR3 nucleotide sequence: TGTGCCAGCAGCTTCTTGCGGGTCGGGTGGTTCTTC. Protein: CASSFLRVGWFF. The chain carries TRBV5-8 and TRBJ2-1; a possible D gene is TRBD2 (5 bases). Trimming pared 2 bases from V and 15 bases from J, leaving 15 bases between. This CDR3 region has 12 residues. Looked up from germline, CDR1 is SGHTS and CDR2 is YDEGEE.